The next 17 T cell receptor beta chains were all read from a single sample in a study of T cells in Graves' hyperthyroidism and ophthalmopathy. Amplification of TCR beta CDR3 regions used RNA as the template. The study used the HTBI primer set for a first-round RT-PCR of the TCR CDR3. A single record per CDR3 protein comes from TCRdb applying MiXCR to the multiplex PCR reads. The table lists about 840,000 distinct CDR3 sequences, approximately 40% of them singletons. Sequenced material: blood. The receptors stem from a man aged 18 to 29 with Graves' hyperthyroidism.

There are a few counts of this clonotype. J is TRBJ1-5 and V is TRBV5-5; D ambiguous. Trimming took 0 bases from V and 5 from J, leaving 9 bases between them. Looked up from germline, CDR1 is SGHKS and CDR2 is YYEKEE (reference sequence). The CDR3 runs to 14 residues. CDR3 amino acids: CASSLATRDQPQHF. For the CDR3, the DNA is TGTGCCAGCAGCTTGGCCACGAGGGATCAGCCCCAGCATTTT.

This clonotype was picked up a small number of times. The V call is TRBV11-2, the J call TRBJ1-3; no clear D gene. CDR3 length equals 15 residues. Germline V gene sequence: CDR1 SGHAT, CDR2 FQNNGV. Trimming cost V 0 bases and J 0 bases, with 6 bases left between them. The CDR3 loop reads CASSLDVRSGNTIYF. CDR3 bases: TGTGCCAGCAGCTTAGACGTGCGCTCTGGAAACACCATATATTTT.

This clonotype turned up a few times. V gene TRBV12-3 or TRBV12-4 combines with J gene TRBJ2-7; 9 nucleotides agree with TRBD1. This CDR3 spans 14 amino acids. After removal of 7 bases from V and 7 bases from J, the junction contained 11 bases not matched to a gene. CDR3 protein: CASIPRPGQGEQYF. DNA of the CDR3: TGTGCCAGCATCCCCCGTCCGGGACAGGGAGAGCAGTACTTC.

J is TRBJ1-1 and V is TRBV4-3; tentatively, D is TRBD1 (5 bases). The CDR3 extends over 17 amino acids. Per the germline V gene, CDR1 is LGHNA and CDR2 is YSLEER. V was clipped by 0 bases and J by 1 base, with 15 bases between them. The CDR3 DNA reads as TGCGCCAGCAGCCAAGAGTGGGCCGGGACGGAGAACACTGAAGCTTTCTTT. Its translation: CASSQEWAGTENTEAFF.

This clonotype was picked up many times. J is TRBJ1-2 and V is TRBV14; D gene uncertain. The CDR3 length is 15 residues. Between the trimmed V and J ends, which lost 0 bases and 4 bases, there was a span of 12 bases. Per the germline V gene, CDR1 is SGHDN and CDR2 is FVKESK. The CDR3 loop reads CASSQDAYTIYGYTF. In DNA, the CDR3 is TGTGCCAGCAGCCAAGATGCATATACGATCTATGGCTACACCTTC.

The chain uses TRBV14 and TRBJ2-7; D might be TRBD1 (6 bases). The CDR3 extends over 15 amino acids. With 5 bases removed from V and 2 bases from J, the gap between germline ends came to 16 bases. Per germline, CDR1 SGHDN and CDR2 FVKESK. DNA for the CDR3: TGTGCCAGCAGCGCACCGGGACAAGCTCCCTACGAGCAGTACTTC. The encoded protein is CASSAPGQAPYEQYF. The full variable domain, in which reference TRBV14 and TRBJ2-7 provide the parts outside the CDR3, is EAGVTQFPSHSVIEKGQTVTLRCDPISGHDNLYWYRRVMGKEIKFLLHFVKESKQDESGMPNNRFLAERTGGTYSTLKVQPAELEDSGVYFCASSAPGQAPYEQYFGPGTRLTVT.

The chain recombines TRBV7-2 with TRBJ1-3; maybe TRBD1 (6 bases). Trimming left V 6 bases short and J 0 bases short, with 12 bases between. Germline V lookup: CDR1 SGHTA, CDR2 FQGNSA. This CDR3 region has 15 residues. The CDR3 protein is CASRSGVYSGNTIYF. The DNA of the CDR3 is TGTGCCAGCAGATCAGGGGTTTACTCTGGAAACACCATATATTTT.

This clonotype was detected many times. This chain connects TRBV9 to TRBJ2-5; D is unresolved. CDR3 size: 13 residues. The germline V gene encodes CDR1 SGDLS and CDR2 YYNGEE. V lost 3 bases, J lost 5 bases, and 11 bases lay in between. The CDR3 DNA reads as TGTGCCAGCAGCGCCAGCCCCGAGGAGACCCAGTACTTC. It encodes CASSASPEETQYF.

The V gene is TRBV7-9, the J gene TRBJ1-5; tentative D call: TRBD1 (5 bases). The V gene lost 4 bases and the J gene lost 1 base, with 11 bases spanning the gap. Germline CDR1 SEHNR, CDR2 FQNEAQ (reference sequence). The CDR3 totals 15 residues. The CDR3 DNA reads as TGTGCCAGCAGCTCGGGGCGGGAGAGCAATCAGCCCCAGCATTTT. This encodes CASSSGRESNQPQHF.

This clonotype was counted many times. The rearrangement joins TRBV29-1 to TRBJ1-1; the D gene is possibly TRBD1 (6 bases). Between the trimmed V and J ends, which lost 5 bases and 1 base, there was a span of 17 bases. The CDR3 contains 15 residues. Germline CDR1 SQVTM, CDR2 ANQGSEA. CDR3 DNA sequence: TGCAGCGTTAAAGGGGAGGGGGGCGCGAACACTGAAGCTTTCTTT. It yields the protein CSVKGEGGANTEAFF.

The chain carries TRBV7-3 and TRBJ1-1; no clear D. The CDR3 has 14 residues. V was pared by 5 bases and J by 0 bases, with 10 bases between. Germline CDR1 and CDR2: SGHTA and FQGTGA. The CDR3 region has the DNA TGTGCCAGCAGCCCCAACCTGATGAACACTGAAGCTTTCTTT. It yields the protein CASSPNLMNTEAFF. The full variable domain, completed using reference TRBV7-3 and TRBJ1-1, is GAGVSQTPSNKVTEKGKYVELRCDPISGHTALYWYRQSLGQGPEFLIYFQGTGAADDSGLPNDRFFAVRPEGSVSTLKIQRTERGDSAVYLCASSPNLMNTEAFFGQGTRLTVV.

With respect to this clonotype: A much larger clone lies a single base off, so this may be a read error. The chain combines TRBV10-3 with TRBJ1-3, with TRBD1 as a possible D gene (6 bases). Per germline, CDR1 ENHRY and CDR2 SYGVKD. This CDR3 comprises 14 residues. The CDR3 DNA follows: TGTGCCATCAGCCAGACAGGCTCTGGAAACACCACATATTTT. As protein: CAISQTGSGNTTYF.

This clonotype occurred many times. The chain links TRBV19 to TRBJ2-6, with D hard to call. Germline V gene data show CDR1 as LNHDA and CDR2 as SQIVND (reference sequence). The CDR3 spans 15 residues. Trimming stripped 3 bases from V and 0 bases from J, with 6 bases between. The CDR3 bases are TGTGCCAGTAGTATCCCGAGCTCTGGGGCCAACGTCCTGACTTTC. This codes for CASSIPSSGANVLTF.

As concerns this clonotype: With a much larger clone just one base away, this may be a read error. In DNA form, the CDR3 reads TGTGCCAGCAGCGCCAGGGCCGGGGATAGTGGCCACACCTTC. It codes for CASSARAGDSGHTF. The chain has TRBV9 and TRBJ1-2, with D possibly being TRBD1 (5 bases). Germline lookup yields CDR1 SGDLS and CDR2 YYNGEE. CDR3 length: 14 amino acids. Full variable domain (rest looked up from reference TRBV9 and TRBJ1-2): DSGVTQTPKHLITATGQRVTLRCSPRSGDLSVYWYQQSLDQGLQFLIQYYNGEERAKGNILERFSAQQFPDLHSELNLSSLELGDSALYFCASSARAGDSGHTFGSGTRLTVV.

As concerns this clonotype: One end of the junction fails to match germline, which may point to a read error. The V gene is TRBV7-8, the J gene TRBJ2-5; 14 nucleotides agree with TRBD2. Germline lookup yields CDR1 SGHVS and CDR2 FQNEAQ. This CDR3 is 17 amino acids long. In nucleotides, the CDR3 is TGCGCCAGCAGCCAAGGGTCGGGACTAGCGGGAGTGGAGACCCAGTACTTC. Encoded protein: CASSQGSGLAGVETQYF.

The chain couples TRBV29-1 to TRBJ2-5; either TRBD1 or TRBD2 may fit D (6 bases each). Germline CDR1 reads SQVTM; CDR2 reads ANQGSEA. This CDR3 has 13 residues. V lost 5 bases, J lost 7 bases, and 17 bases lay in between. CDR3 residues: CSVTPGAMGTQYF. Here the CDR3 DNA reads TGCAGCGTTACCCCGGGGGCAATGGGGACCCAGTACTTC.

CDR3 sequence (DNA): TGCAGTGCCCTCGTTGGGGCGGCCACCGCTGAAAAACTGTTTTTT. It codes for CSALVGAATAEKLFF. The chain employs TRBV20-1 and TRBJ1-4, with TRBD1 as a possible D gene (5 bases). The CDR3 extends over 15 amino acids. V gave up 6 bases and J gave up 7 bases, with 21 bases separating them. CDR1 and CDR2 from the germline V gene are DFQATT and SNEGSKA (reference sequence).